What follows describes a single T cell receptor beta chain. This sample is drawn from a study of blood T cells in healthy people across ages. Total RNA, at least 5.5 micrograms per sample, was extracted from PBMCs. Combining a sample-barcoded 5' primer with a J-beta primer mix, a second PCR ran for roughly 6 to 12 cycles. Each CDR3 protein is one row after TCRdb ran MiXCR on the 5' RACE reads. Of some 860,000 distinct CDR3 sequences in the sample, just over 55% were seen once. V dropped 1 base and J dropped 0 bases, with 12 bases sitting between them. This CDR3 region has 15 residues. Germline V CDR1 and CDR2: DFQATT, SNEGSKA (reference sequence).

The V gene is TRBV20-1, the J gene TRBJ1-1; no reliable D call. Sequencing input: blood. The sequence was collected from a middle-aged man in good health. Here the CDR3 DNA reads TGCAGTGCTAGAGTGGCAGGAACTATGAACACTGAAGCTTTCTTT. Protein: CSARVAGTMNTEAFF.